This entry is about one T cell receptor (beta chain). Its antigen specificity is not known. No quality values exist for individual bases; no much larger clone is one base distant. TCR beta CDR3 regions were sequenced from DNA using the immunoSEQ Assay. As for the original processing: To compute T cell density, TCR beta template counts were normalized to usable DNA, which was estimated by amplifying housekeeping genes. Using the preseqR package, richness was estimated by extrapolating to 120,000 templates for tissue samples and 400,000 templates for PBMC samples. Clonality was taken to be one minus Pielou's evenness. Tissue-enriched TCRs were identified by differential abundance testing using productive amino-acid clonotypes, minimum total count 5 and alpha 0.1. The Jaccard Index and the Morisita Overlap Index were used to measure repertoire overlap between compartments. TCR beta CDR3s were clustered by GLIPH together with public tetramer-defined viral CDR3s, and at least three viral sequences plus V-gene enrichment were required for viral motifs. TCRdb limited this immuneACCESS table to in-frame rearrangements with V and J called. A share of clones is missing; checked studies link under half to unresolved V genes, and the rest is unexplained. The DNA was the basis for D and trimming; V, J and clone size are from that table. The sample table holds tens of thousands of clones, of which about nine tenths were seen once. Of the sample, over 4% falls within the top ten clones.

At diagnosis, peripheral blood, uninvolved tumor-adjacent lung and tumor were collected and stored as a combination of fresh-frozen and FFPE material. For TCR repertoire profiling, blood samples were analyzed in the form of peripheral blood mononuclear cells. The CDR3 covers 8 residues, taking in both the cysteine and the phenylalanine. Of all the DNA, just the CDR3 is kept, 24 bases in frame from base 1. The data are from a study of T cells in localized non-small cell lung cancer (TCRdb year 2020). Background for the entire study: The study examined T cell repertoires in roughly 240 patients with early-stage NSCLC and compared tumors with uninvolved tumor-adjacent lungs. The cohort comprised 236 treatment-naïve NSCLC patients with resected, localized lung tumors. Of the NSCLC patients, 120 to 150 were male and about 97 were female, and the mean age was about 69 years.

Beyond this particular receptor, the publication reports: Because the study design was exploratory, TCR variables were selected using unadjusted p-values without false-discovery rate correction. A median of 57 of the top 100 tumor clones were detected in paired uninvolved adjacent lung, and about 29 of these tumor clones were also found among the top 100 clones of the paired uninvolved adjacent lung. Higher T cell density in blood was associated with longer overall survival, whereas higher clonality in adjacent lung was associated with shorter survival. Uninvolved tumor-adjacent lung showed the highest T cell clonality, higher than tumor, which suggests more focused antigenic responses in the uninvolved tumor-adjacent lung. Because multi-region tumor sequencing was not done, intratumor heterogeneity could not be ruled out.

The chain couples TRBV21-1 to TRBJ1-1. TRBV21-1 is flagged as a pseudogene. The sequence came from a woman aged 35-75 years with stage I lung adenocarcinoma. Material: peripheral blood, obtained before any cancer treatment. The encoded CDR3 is CASGEAFF. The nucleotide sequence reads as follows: TGTGCGTCGGGTGAAGCTTTCTTT.